The clone carrying this T cell receptor beta chain was seen ten or more times. Its antigen is undetermined. In TCRdb, the 5' RACE reads were re-called with MiXCR into one record per CDR3 protein. The sample has tens of thousands of distinct CDR3 sequences, around 14% seen once. This specimen belongs to a study of neurological immune-mediated disorders. General study points: TCR-beta repertoires seemed private in all groups, with no expanded CDR3 amino acid sequences shared.

This CDR3 is 12 amino acids long. V was clipped by 8 bases and J by 4 bases; unmatched bases: 8. CDR1 and CDR2 from the germline V gene are DFQATT and SNEGSKA (reference sequence). This TCR came from a woman between 50 and 59 years old with HTLV-1-associated myelopathy (HAM/TSP). The chain is built from TRBV20-1 and TRBJ2-7; 7 bases line up with TRBD2. The sample was PBMCs. CDR3 coding DNA: TGCAGTACGGGGGGACTCAGATACGAGCAGTACTTC. This codes for CSTGGLRYEQYF.